The present TCR beta chain was sequenced within a study of T cell repertoires in cytomegalovirus infection. As to this clonotype: Its antigen is undetermined.

TCRdb used MiXCR to reprocess the reads, holding one entry per CDR3 protein. The sample lists some 700,000 distinct CDR3 sequences; roughly a third were seen once. The ends lost 1 base at V and 9 bases at J; junction bases unmatched: 11. CDR1 SGHVS and CDR2 FQNEAQ come from the germline V gene. The CDR3 is 16 amino acids. The sequence derives from a human donor in good health (CMV status not recorded). Some clones in this sample may be carry-over from other donors' samples. This specimen was cultured PBMCs, taken from culture after CMV antigen stimulation. This chain joins TRBV7-8 and TRBJ2-3, with 9 bases lining up with TRBD2. The CDR3 bases are TGTGCCAGCAGCTTAGTGCGGCTAGCGGGGCCCGAAACGCAGTATTTT. This translates into CASSLVRLAGPETQYF.